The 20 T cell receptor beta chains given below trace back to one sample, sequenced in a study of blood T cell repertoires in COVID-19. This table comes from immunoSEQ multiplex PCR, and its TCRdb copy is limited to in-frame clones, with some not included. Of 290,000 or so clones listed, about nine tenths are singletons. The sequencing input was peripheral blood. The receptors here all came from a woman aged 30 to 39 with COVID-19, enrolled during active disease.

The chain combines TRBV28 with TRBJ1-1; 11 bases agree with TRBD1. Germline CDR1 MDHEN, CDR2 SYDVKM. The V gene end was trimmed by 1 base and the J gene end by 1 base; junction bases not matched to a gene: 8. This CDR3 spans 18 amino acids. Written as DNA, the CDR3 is TGTGCCAGCAGTTTATCTGGGACAGGGGGAAGAGAGAACACTGAAGCTTTCTTT. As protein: CASSLSGTGGRENTEAFF.

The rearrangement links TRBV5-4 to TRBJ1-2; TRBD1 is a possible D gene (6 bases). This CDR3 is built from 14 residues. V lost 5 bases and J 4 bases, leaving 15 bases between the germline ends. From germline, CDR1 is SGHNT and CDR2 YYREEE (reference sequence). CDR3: CASRLRDNSYGYTF. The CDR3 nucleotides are TGTGCCAGCAGACTTAGGGACAATAGCTATGGCTACACCTTC.

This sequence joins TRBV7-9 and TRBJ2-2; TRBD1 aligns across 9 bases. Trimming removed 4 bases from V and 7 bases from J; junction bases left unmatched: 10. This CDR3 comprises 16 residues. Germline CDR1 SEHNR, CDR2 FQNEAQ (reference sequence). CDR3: CASSSEGQGFVGELFF. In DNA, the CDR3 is TGTGCCAGCAGCTCCGAGGGACAGGGCTTTGTCGGGGAGCTGTTTTTT.

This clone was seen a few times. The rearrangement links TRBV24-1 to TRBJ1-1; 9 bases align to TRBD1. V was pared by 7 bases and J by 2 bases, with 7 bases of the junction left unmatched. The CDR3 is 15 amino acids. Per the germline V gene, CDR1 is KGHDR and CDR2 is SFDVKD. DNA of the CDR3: TGTGCCACCAGAGCCGGGACAGGGTATAACACTGAAGCTTTCTTT. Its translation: CATRAGTGYNTEAFF.

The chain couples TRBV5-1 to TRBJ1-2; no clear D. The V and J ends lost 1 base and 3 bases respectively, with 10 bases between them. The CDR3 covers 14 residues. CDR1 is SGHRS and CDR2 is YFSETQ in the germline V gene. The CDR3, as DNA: TGCGCCAGCAGCTTGATGATGGGAGACTATGGCTACACCTTC. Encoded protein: CASSLMMGDYGYTF.

CDR3 DNA: TGTGCCAGCACCCCAGGGGGGCTAGCGGGGCTACAAGAGACCCAGTACTTC. This gives the protein CASTPGGLAGLQETQYF. This chain joins TRBV27 and TRBJ2-5, with TRBD2 identical over 9 bases. V lost 7 bases, J lost 2 bases, and 14 bases stayed unmatched. CDR3 length equals 17 residues. Looked up from germline, CDR1 is MNHEY and CDR2 is SMNVEV (reference sequence).

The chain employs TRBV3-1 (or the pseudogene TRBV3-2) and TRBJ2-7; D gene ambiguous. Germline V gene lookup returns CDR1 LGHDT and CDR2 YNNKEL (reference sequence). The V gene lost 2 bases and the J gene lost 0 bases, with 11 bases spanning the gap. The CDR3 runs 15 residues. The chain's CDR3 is CASSQYRVSSYEQYF. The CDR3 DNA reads TGTGCCAGCAGCCAATATCGCGTGAGCTCCTACGAGCAGTACTTC.

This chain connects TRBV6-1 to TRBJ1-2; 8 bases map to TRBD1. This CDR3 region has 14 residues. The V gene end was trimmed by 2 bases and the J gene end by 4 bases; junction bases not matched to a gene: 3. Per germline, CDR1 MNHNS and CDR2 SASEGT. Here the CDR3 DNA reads TGTGCCAGCAGTGAACTACAGGGGGGCTATGGCTACACCTTC. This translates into CASSELQGGYGYTF.

The CDR3 sequence is CSVKGLGYNEQFF. The CDR3, as DNA: TGCAGCGTCAAAGGACTAGGCTACAATGAGCAGTTCTTC. The rearrangement joins TRBV29-1 to TRBJ2-1; 7 bases agree with TRBD2. The CDR3 consists of 13 residues. The V and J ends lost 6 bases and 3 bases, in that order; junction bases with no gene match: 5. Germline V CDR1 and CDR2: SQVTM, ANQGSEA.

CDR3 loop: CASRPGTVDNSPLHF. DNA of the CDR3: TGTGCCAGCAGACCTGGGACAGTAGATAATTCACCCCTCCACTTT. The chain combines TRBV6-6 with TRBJ1-6; 7 bases match TRBD1. The V and J ends lost 6 bases and 5 bases, in that order; junction bases with no gene match: 7. This CDR3 comprises 15 residues. Germline V gene lookup returns CDR1 MNHNY and CDR2 SVGAGI (reference sequence).

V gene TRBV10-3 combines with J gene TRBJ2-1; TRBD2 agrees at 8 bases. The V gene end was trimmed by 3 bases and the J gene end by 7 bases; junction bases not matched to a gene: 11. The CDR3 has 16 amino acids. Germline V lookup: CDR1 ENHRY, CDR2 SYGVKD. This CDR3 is CAISEGTRGGGNEQFF. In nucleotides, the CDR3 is TGTGCCATCAGTGAAGGGACTAGGGGAGGGGGTAATGAGCAGTTCTTC.

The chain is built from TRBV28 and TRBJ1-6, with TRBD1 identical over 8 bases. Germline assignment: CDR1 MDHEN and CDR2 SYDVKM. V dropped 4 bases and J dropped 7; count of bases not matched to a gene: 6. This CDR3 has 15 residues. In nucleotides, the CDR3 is TGTGCCAGCAGTTCCGGACAGGGTGAAAATTCACCCCTCCACTTT. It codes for CASSSGQGENSPLHF.

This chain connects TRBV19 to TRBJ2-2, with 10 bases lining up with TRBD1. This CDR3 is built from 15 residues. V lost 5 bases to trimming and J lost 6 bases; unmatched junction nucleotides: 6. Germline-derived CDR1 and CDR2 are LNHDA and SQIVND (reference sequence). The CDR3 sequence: CASSRDRGLSGELFF. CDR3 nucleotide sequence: TGTGCCAGTAGTCGGGACAGGGGTTTGTCCGGGGAGCTGTTTTTT.

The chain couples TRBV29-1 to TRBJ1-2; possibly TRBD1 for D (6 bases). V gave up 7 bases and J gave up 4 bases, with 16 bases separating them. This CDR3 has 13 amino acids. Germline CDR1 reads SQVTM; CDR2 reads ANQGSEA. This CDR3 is CSALTGFGYGYTF. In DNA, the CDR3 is TGCAGCGCTCTCACAGGGTTCGGCTATGGCTACACCTTC.

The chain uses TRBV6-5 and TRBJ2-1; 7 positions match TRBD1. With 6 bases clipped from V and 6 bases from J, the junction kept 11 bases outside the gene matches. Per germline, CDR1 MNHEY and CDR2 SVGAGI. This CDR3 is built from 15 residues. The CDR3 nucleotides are TGTGCCAGCAGCGACCAAGACAGGGTGGGCAATGAGCAGTTCTTC. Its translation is CASSDQDRVGNEQFF.

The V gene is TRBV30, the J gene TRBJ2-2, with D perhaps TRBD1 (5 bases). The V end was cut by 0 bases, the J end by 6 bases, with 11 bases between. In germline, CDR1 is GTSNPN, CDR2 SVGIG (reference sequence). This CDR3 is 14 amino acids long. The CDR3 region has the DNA TGTGCCTGGAGTGTTGGAAGGGGCCCCGGGGAGCTGTTTTTT. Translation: CAWSVGRGPGELFF.

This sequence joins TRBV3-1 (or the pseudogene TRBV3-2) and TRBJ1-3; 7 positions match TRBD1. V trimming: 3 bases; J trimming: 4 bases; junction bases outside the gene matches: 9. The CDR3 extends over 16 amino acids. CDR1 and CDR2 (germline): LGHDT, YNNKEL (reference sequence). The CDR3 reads CASSHSHRGRGNTIYF. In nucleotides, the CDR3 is TGTGCCAGCAGCCACAGCCACAGGGGTAGAGGAAACACCATATATTTT.

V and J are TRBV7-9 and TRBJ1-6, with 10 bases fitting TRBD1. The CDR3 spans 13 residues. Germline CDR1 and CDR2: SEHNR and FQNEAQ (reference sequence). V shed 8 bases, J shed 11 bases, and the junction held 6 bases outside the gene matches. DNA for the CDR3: TGTGCCAGCTCGGGACAGGGGTTTACACCCCTCCACTTT. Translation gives CASSGQGFTPLHF.

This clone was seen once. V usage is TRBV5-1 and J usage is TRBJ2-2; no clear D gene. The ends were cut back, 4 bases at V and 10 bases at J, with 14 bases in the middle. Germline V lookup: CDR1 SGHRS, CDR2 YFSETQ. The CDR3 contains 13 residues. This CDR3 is CASSPTISAELFF. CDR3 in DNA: TGCGCCAGCAGCCCGACGATAAGCGCGGAGCTGTTTTTT.

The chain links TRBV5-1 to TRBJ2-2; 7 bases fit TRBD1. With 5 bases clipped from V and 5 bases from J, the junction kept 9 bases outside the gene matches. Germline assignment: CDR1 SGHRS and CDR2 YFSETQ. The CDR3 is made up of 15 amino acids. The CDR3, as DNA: TGCGCCAGCAGTTCAGACAGGGTTAAAACCGGGGAGCTGTTTTTT. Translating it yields CASSSDRVKTGELFF.